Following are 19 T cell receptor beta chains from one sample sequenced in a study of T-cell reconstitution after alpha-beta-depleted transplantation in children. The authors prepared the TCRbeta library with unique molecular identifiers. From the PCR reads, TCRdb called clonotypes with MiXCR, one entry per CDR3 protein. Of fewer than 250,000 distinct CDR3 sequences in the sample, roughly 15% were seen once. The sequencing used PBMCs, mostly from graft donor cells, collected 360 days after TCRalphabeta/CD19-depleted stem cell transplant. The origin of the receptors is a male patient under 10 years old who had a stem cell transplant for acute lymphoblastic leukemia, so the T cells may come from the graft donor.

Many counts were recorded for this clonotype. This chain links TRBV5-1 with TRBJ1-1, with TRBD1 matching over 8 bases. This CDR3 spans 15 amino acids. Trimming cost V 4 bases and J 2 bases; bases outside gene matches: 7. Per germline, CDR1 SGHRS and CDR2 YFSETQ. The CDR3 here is CASSLGTGENTEAFF. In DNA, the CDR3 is TGCGCCAGCAGCCTGGGGACAGGAGAAAACACTGAAGCTTTCTTT.

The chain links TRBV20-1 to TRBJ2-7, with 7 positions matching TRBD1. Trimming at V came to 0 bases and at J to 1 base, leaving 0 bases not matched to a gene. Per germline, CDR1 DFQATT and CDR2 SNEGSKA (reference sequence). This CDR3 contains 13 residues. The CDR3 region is CSAREGQSYEQYF. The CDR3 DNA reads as TGCAGTGCTAGAGAGGGACAGTCCTACGAGCAGTACTTC.

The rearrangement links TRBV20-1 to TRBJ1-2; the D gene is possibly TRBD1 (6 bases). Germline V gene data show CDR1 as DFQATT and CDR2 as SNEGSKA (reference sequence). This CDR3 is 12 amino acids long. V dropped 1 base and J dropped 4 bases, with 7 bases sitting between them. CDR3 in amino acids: CSARGGAYGYTF. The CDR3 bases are TGCAGTGCTAGAGGGGGGGCCTATGGCTACACCTTC.

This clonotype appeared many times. CDR3 coding DNA: TGTGCCAGCAGCTTAGAAGGGAGTGAGCAGTTCTTC. Residues: CASSLEGSEQFF. The chain carries TRBV11-2 and TRBJ2-1; D is possibly TRBD2 (5 bases). V was pared by 0 bases and J by 9 bases, with 6 bases between. The length of the CDR3 is 12 residues. The germline V gene encodes CDR1 SGHAT and CDR2 FQNNGV. Variable domain in full (rest from reference TRBV11-2 and TRBJ2-1): EAGVAQSPRYKIIEKRQSVAFWCNPISGHATLYWYQQILGQGPKLLIQFQNNGVVDDSQLPKDRFSAERLKGVDSTLKIQPAKLEDSAVYLCASSLEGSEQFFGPGTRLTVL.

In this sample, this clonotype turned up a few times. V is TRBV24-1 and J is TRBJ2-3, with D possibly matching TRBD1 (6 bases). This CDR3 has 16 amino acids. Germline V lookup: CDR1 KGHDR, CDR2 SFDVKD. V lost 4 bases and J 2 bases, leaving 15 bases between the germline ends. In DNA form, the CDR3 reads TGTGCCACCAGTGACCTCCGGACAGCTAACACAGATACGCAGTATTTT. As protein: CATSDLRTANTDTQYF.

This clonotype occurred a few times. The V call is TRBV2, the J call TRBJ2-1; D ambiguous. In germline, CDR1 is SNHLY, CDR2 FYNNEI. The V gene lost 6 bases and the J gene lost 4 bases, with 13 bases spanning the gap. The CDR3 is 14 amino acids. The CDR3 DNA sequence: TGTGCCAGCAGATTACCCCTAGAGTACAATGAGCAGTTCTTC. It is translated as CASRLPLEYNEQFF.

CDR3: CASSLSVREGYGYTF. The CDR3 DNA reads as TGTGCCAGCAGTTTATCTGTCAGAGAAGGGTATGGCTACACCTTC. This rearrangement joins TRBV27 to TRBJ1-2; unclear D gene. CDR3 size: 15 residues. V lost 0 bases to trimming and J lost 5 bases, with 13 bases between them. Germline V gene data show CDR1 as MNHEY and CDR2 as SMNVEV (reference sequence).

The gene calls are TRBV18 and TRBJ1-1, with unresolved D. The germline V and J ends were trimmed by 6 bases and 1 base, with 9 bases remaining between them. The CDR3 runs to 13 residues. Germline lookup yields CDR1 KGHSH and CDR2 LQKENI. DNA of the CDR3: TGTGCCAGCTCCGGGATCCGGAACACTGAAGCTTTCTTT. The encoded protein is CASSGIRNTEAFF.

The CDR3 here is CASSEVGLQGALISGNTIYF. The DNA of the CDR3 is TGCGCCAGCAGTGAAGTCGGGCTCCAGGGGGCCCTGATTTCTGGAAACACCATATATTTT. The chain has TRBV10-2 and TRBJ1-3, with 8 bases matching TRBD1. The CDR3 covers 20 residues. Per the germline V gene, CDR1 is WSHSY and CDR2 is SAAADI. V dropped 3 bases and J dropped 1; count of bases not matched to a gene: 17.

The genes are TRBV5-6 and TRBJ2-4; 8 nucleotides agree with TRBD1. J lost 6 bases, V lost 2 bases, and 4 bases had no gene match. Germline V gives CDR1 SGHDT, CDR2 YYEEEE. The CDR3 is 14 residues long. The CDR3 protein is CASSFNRGINIQYF. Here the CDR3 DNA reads TGTGCCAGCAGCTTTAACAGGGGGATAAACATTCAGTACTTC.

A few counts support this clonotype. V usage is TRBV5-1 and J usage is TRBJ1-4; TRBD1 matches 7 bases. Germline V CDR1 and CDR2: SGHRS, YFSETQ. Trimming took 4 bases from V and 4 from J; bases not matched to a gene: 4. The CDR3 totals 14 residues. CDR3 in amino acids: CASSMDRFNEKLFF. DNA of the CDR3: TGCGCCAGCAGCATGGACAGGTTTAATGAAAAACTGTTTTTT.

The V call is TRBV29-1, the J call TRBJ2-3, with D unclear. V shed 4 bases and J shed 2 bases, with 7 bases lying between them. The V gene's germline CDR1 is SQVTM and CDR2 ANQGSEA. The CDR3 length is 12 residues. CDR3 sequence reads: CSVVGNTDTQYF. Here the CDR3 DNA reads TGCAGCGTTGTGGGCAACACAGATACGCAGTATTTT.

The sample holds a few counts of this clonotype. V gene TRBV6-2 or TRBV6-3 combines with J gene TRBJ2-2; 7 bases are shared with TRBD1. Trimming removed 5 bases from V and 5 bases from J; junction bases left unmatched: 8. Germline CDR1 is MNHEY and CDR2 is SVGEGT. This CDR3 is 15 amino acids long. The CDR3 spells CASSRQGGGTGELFF. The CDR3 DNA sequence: TGTGCCAGCAGTAGACAGGGTGGTGGGACCGGGGAGCTGTTTTTT.

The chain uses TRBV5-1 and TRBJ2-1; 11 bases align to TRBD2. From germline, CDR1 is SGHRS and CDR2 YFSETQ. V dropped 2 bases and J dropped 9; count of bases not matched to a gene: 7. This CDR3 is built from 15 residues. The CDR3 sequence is CASSFLAGGGSEQFF. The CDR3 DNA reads TGCGCCAGCAGCTTCCTAGCGGGGGGAGGTAGTGAGCAGTTCTTC.

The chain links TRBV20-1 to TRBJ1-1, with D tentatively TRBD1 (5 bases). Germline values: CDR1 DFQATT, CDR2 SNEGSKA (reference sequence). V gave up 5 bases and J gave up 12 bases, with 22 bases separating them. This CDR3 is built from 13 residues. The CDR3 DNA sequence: TGCAGTGCTCCTAAGAACCCCGGGACGGCGACTTTCTTT. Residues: CSAPKNPGTATFF.

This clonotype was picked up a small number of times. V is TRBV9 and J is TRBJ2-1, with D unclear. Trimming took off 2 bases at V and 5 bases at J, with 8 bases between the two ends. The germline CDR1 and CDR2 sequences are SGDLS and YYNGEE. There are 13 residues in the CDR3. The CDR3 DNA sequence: TGTGCCAGCAGCGTCCTATCCCACAATGAGCAGTTCTTC. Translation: CASSVLSHNEQFF.

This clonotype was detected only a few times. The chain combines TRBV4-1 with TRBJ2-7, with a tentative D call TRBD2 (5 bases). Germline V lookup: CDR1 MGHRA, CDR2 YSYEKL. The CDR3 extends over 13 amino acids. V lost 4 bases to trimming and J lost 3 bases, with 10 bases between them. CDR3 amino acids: CASSRLRDYEQYF. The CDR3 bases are TGCGCCAGCAGCCGATTACGGGACTACGAGCAGTACTTC.

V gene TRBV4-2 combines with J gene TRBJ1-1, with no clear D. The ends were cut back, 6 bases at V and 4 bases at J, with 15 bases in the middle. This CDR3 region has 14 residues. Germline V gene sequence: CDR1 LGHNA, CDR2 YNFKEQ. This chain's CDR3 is CASSPTWEGTEAFF. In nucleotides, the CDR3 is TGTGCCAGCAGTCCTACCTGGGAGGGCACTGAAGCTTTCTTT.

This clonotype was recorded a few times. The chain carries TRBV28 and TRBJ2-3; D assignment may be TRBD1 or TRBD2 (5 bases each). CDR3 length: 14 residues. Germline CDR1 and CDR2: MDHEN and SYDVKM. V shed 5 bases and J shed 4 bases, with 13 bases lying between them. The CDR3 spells CASSPRDAPDTQYF. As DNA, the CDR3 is TGTGCCAGCAGTCCCCGGGACGCCCCAGATACGCAGTATTTT.